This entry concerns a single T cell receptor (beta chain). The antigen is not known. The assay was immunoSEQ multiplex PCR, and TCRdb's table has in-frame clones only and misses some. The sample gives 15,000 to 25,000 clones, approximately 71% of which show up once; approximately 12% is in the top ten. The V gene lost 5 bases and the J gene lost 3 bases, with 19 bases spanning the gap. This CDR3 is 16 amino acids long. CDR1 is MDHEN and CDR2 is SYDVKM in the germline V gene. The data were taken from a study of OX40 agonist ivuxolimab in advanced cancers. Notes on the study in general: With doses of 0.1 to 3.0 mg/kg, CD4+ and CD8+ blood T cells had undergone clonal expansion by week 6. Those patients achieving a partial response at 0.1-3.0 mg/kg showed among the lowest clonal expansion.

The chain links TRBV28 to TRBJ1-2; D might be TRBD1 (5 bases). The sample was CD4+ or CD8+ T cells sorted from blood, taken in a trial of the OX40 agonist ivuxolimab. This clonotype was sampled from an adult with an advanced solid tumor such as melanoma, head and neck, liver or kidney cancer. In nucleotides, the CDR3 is TGTGCCAGCAGTCCGCGCAAAGGGACGGGTGACTATGGCTACACCTTC. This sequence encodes CASSPRKGTGDYGYTF.